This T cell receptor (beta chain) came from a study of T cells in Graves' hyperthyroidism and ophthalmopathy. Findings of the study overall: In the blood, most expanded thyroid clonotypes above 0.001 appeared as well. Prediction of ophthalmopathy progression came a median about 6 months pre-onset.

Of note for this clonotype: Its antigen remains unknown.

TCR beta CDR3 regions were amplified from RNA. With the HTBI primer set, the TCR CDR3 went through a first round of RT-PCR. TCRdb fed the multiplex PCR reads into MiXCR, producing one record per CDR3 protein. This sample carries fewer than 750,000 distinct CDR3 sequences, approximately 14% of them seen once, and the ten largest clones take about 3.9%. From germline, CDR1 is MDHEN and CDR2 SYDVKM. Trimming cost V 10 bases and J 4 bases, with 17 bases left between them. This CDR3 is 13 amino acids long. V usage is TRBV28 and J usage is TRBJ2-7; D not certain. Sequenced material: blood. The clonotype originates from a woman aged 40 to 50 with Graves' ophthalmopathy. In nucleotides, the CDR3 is TGTGCCACCAACGAAAATAAGAAATACGAGCAGTACTTC. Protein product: CATNENKKYEQYF. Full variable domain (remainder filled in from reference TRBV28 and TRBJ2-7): DVKVTQSSRYLVKRTGEKVFLECVQDMDHENMFWYRQDPGLGLRLIYFSYDVKMKEKGDIPEGYSVSREKKERFSLILESASTNQTSMYLCATNENKKYEQYFGPGTRLTVT.